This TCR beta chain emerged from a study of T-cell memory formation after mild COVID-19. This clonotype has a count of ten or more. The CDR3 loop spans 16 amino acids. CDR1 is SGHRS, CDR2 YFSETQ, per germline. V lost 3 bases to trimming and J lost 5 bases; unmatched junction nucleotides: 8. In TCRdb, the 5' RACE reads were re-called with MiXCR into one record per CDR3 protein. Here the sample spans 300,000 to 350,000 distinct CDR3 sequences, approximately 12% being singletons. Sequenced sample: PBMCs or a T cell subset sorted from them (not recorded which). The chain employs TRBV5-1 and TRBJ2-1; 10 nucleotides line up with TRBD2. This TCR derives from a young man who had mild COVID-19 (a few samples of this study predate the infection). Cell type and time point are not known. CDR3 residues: CASSSSTSGANNEQFF. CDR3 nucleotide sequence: TGCGCCAGCAGCTCCTCTACTAGCGGGGCAAACAATGAGCAGTTCTTC.